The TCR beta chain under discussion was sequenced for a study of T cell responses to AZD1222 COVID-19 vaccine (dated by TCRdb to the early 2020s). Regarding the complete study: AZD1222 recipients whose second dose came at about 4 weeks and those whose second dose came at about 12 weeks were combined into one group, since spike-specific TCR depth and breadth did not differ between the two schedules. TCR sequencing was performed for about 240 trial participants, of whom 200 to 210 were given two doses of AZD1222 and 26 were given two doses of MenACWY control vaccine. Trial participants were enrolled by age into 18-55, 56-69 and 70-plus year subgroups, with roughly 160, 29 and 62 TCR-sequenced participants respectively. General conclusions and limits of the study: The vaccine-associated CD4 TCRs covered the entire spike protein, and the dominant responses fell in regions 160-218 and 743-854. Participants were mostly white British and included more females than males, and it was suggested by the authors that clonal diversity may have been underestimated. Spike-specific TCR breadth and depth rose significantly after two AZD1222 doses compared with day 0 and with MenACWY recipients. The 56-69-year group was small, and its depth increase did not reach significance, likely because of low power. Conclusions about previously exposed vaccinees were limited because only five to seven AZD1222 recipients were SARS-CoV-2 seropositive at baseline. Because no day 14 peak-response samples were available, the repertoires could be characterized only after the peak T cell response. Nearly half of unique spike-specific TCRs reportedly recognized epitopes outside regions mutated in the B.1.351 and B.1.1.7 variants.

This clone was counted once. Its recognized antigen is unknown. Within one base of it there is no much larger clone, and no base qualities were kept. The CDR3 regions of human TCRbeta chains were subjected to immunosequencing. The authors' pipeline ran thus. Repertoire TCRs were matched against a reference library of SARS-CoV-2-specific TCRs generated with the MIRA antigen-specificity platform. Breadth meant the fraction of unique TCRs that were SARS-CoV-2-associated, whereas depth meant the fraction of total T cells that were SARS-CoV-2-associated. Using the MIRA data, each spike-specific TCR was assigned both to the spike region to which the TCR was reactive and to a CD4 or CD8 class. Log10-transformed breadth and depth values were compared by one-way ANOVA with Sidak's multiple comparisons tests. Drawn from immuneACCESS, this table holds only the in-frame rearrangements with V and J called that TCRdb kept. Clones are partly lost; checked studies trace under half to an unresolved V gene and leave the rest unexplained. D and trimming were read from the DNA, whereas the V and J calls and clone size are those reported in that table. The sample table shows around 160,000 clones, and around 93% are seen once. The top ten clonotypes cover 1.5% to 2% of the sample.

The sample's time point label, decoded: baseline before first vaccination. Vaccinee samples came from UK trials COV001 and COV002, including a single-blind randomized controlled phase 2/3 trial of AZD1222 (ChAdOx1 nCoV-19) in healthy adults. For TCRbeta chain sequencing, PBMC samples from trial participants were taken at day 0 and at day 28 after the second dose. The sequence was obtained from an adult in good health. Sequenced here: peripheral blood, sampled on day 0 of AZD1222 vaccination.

CDR3 protein: CASSQDSGESSGNTIYF. The DNA sequence is given as TGTGCCAGCAGCCAAGATTCAGGGGAATCCTCTGGAAACACCATATATTTT. The rearrangement joined TRBV3-1 (or the pseudogene TRBV3-2) to TRBJ1-3; tentative D gene TRBD1, with 6 bases matching. From the germline V gene (reference sequence), CDR1 is LGHDT and CDR2 is YNNKEL. V sheds 0 bases and J sheds 0 bases, leaving 12 bases between their ends. The CDR3 starts with the cysteine, ends with the phenylalanine, and has 17 residues. The entry retains the CDR3 DNA only, 51 bases that are in frame from base 1.